This passage covers 30 T cell receptor beta chains from one sample sequenced in a study of OX40 agonist ivuxolimab in advanced cancers. Sequencing was performed with immunoSEQ multiplex PCR; in TCRdb, only in-frame clones are kept and a portion is missing. The repertoire holds 9,000 to 13,000 clones, with about 84% as singletons. This sample comprised CD4+ or CD8+ T cells sorted from blood, obtained in a trial of the OX40 agonist ivuxolimab. These receptors came from an adult with an advanced solid tumor such as melanoma, head and neck, liver or kidney cancer.

This clone was recorded a few times. V usage is TRBV23-1 and J usage is TRBJ2-7; D gene uncertain. TRBV23-1 qualifies as an ORF whose function is uncertain. The CDR3 contains 14 residues. V shed 1 base and J shed 5 bases, with 12 bases lying between them. The CDR3, as DNA: TGCGCCAGCAGTCAATTTAAGGGTCCCCACGAGCAGTACTTC. This sequence encodes CASSQFKGPHEQYF.

The CDR3 DNA reads TGTGCCAGCAGCAAAGGGGGGGGAGAGACCCAGTACTTC. It encodes CASSKGGGETQYF. This chain joins TRBV6-5 and TRBJ2-5; maybe TRBD2 (7 bases). The ends were cut back, 6 bases at V and 4 bases at J, with 12 bases in the middle. Germline V gene lookup returns CDR1 MNHEY and CDR2 SVGAGI. This CDR3 contains 13 residues.

The V and J genes are TRBV27 and TRBJ2-7, with D perhaps TRBD1 (6 bases). The CDR3 is made up of 14 amino acids. Per the germline V gene, CDR1 is MNHEY and CDR2 is SMNVEV (reference sequence). The V end lost 2 bases, the J end lost 5 bases, and 13 bases lay between the germline ends. In DNA, the CDR3 is TGTGCCAGCAGTTTAGTGGCAGGGGTCAACGAGCAGTACTTC. Translation gives CASSLVAGVNEQYF.

The chain uses TRBV6-5 and TRBJ1-6, with D possibly matching TRBD1 (6 bases). This CDR3 comprises 13 residues. CDR1 is MNHEY, CDR2 SVGAGI, per germline. The V end was cut by 4 bases, the J end by 9 bases, with 10 bases between. In DNA, the CDR3 is TGTGCCAGCAGTTCGGGACAAGGTTCACCCCTCCACTTT. Encoded protein: CASSSGQGSPLHF.

The chain has TRBV7-6 and TRBJ2-3; TRBD2 matches 15 bases. The CDR3 contains 17 residues. Trimming cost V 5 bases and J 2 bases; bases outside gene matches: 5. Germline CDR1 SGHVS, CDR2 FNYEAQ. CDR3 nucleotides: TGTGCCAGCAGCCCTGGGACTAGCGGGGGGCCCACAGATACGCAGTATTTT. Translating gives CASSPGTSGGPTDTQYF.

This rearrangement joins TRBV9 to TRBJ2-6; D uncertain. The CDR3 is 14 amino acids. The V end lost 4 bases, the J end lost 4 bases, and 9 bases lay between the germline ends. From germline, CDR1 is SGDLS and CDR2 YYNGEE. Here the CDR3 reads CASSLSGGANVLTF. CDR3 nucleotide sequence: TGTGCCAGCAGCCTGAGTGGGGGGGCCAACGTCCTGACTTTC.

The rearrangement joins TRBV28 to TRBJ1-5; 7 bases align to TRBD1. CDR1 is MDHEN, CDR2 SYDVKM, per germline. The trim removed 5 bases at V and 1 base at J, leaving 11 bases unmatched. The CDR3 has 17 residues. The DNA of the CDR3 is TGTGCCAGCAGTCTTACGACAGGGTGGGGGAGCAATCAGCCCCAGCATTTT. This encodes CASSLTTGWGSNQPQHF.

Points on this clone: The sample contains more than one DNA sequence encoding this CDR3. The gene calls are TRBV27 and TRBJ2-7, with no clear D. Germline V gives CDR1 MNHEY, CDR2 SMNVEV (reference sequence). Between the trimmed V and J ends, which lost 4 bases and 2 bases, there was a span of 3 bases. This CDR3 region has 11 residues. The CDR3 is CASSSTYEQYF. The CDR3 DNA is TGTGCCAGCAGTTCCACCTACGAGCAGTACTTC.

The rearrangement uses TRBV7-2 and TRBJ2-3; D remains ambiguous. V shed 5 bases and J shed 4 bases, with 13 bases lying between them. CDR3 size: 14 residues. The germline gives CDR1 SGHTA, CDR2 FQGNSA. Here the CDR3 DNA reads TGTGCCAGCAGCCTCCATCCGGTGCCAGATACGCAGTATTTT. It is translated as CASSLHPVPDTQYF.

A few counts support this clone. The chain couples TRBV9 to TRBJ1-1; D unresolved. The CDR3 contains 12 residues. V was shortened by 7 bases and J by 1 base, with 8 bases between the two germline ends. Germline values: CDR1 SGDLS, CDR2 YYNGEE. In DNA form, the CDR3 reads TGTGCCAGCGGGAGCCCGAACACTGAAGCTTTCTTT. This translates into CASGSPNTEAFF. Drawing the rest from reference TRBV9 and TRBJ1-1, the complete variable domain is DSGVTQTPKHLITATGQRVTLRCSPRSGDLSVYWYQQSLDQGLQFLIQYYNGEERAKGNILERFSAQQFPDLHSELNLSSLELGDSALYFCASGSPNTEAFFGQGTRLTVV.

The chain is built from TRBV28 and TRBJ2-7, with TRBD1 matching 8 bases. This CDR3 region has 13 residues. The junction had 8 bases not matched to a gene; V was cut back by 6 bases and J by 7 bases. Per the germline V gene, CDR1 is MDHEN and CDR2 is SYDVKM. The CDR3 bases are TGTGCCAGCAGCGGACCAGGGGGCAGGGAGCAGTACTTC. It codes for CASSGPGGREQYF.

V is TRBV9 and J is TRBJ2-2; D perhaps matches TRBD1 (6 bases). The ends were cut back, 5 bases at V and 7 bases at J, with 9 bases in the middle. CDR3 length: 12 amino acids. Germline V gene data show CDR1 as SGDLS and CDR2 as YYNGEE. Here the CDR3 reads CASRQGSGELFF. The CDR3 bases are TGTGCCAGCAGGCAGGGGAGCGGGGAGCTGTTTTTT.

The J gene is TRBJ2-5, the V gene TRBV4-3, with 8 positions matching TRBD2. This CDR3 has 16 residues. J lost 5 bases, V lost 2 bases, and 10 bases had no gene match. Germline CDR1 and CDR2: LGHNA and YSLEER. The CDR3 region is CASSQKAGDGGETQYF. DNA for the CDR3: TGCGCCAGCAGCCAAAAAGCGGGAGACGGGGGGGAGACCCAGTACTTC.

The V call is TRBV7-6, the J call TRBJ2-1; D is undetermined. The CDR3 is 13 amino acids. Trimming shortened V by 1 base and J by 9 bases, and 10 bases separated the two germline ends. Germline-derived CDR1 and CDR2 are SGHVS and FNYEAQ. The CDR3 loop reads CASSLEAGREQFF. CDR3 bases: TGTGCCAGCAGCTTAGAAGCTGGACGTGAGCAGTTCTTC.

The CDR3 here is CASSVPTYDTDGQYF. The CDR3 DNA follows: TGTGCCAGCAGTGTCCCCACTTATGACACGGACGGGCAGTACTTC. The rearrangement links TRBV6-1 to TRBJ2-7; D gene uncertain. The germline CDR1 and CDR2 sequences are MNHNS and SASEGT. V lost 4 bases to trimming and J lost 9 bases, with 22 bases between them. This CDR3 region has 15 residues.

This clone was observed a single time. The chain links TRBV4-1 to TRBJ2-7, with no clear D. The CDR3 has 12 amino acids. The V gene's germline CDR1 is MGHRA and CDR2 YSYEKL. Trimming removed 0 bases from V and 8 bases from J, with 8 bases in between. This CDR3 reads CASSQDRVKQYF. For the CDR3, the DNA is TGCGCCAGCAGCCAAGATAGGGTAAAGCAGTACTTC.

The chain employs TRBV7-6 and TRBJ1-1; unclear D gene. The V gene's germline CDR1 is SGHVS and CDR2 FNYEAQ. Trimming stripped 1 base from V and 4 bases from J, with 10 bases between. The CDR3 is made up of 14 amino acids. CDR3 protein: CASSLVPEGTEAFF. The CDR3 coding sequence is TGTGCCAGCAGCTTAGTACCGGAAGGCACTGAAGCTTTCTTT.

The V call is TRBV20-1, the J call TRBJ1-2; D gene ambiguous. CDR1 is DFQATT and CDR2 is SNEGSKA in the germline V gene (reference sequence). The CDR3 runs 11 residues. Trimming removed 7 bases at V and 6 bases at J, with 12 bases between. The CDR3, as DNA: TGCAGTGTAATAGAGGGAAATGGCTACACCTTC. Protein sequence: CSVIEGNGYTF.

This clone was detected only once. The CDR3 region has the DNA TGTGCCAGCAGTTACGGAGCAGAGTTGGGAGATCAGCCCCAGCATTTT. Amino acids: CASSYGAELGDQPQHF. This chain links TRBV6-6 with TRBJ1-5, with D unclear. CDR1 MNHNY and CDR2 SVGAGI come from the germline V gene (reference sequence). The CDR3 loop spans 16 amino acids. V was pared by 2 bases and J by 5 bases, with 16 bases between.

The chain has TRBV4-2 and TRBJ2-7; D unclear. V was shortened by 1 base and J by 5 bases, with 9 bases between the two germline ends. CDR1 LGHNA and CDR2 YNFKEQ come from the germline V gene. The CDR3 loop spans 13 amino acids. For the CDR3, the DNA is TGTGCCAGCAGCCAAGCAGACTGGAACGAGCAGTACTTC. Protein sequence: CASSQADWNEQYF.

The gene calls are TRBV5-4 and TRBJ2-3; 11 bases agree with TRBD2. Losses at the gene ends were 4 bases for V and 4 bases for J; bases not matched to a gene: 5. The CDR3 has 15 amino acids. Per the germline V gene, CDR1 is SGHNT and CDR2 is YYREEE (reference sequence). The CDR3 loop reads CASSPLAGGPDTQYF. CDR3 bases: TGTGCCAGCAGCCCGCTAGCGGGAGGTCCAGATACGCAGTATTTT.

The V gene is TRBV29-1, the J gene TRBJ2-7, with 8 bases identical to TRBD1. The germline V gene has CDR1 SQVTM and CDR2 ANQGSEA. Trimming removed 1 base from V and 2 bases from J; junction bases left unmatched: 4. This CDR3 contains 14 residues. The CDR3 here is CSVEVVQGAYEQYF. As DNA, the CDR3 is TGCAGCGTTGAAGTCGTACAGGGGGCCTACGAGCAGTACTTC.

By share, this clone counts as medium-sized (0.01 to 0.1%). V usage is TRBV4-2 and J usage is TRBJ2-7, with D possibly being TRBD1 (6 bases). This CDR3 region has 15 residues. Germline values: CDR1 LGHNA, CDR2 YNFKEQ. With 4 bases removed from V and 1 base from J, the gap between germline ends came to 14 bases. The CDR3 DNA follows: TGTGCCAGCAGCCCCCAAAGTACAGGGTCCTACGAGCAGTACTTC. Its protein is CASSPQSTGSYEQYF.

There are a few counts of this clone. This sequence joins TRBV29-1 and TRBJ2-7; TRBD1 matches 7 bases. CDR1 is SQVTM, CDR2 ANQGSEA, per germline. This CDR3 has 14 residues. V shed 3 bases, J shed 0 bases, and the junction held 5 bases outside the gene matches. This CDR3 reads CSVDRGQGSYEQYF. The CDR3 DNA sequence: TGCAGCGTTGATAGGGGGCAGGGCTCCTACGAGCAGTACTTC.

V is TRBV5-6 and J is TRBJ2-7; the D gene is possibly TRBD2 (6 bases). V lost 6 bases and J 4 bases, leaving 17 bases between the germline ends. Per germline, CDR1 SGHDT and CDR2 YYEEEE. The CDR3 runs 14 residues. For the CDR3, the DNA is TGTGCCAGCACCTGGGGGGACTTATCTTACGAGCAGTACTTC. This encodes CASTWGDLSYEQYF. The full variable domain, its missing parts supplied by reference TRBV5-6 and TRBJ2-7, is DAGVTQSPTHLIKTRGQQVTLRCSPKSGHDTVSWYQQALGQGPQFIFQYYEEEERQRGNFPDRFSGHQFPNYSSELNVNALLLGDSALYLCASTWGDLSYEQYFGPGTRLTVT.

The gene calls are TRBV11-2 and TRBJ2-3; 9 positions match TRBD1. This CDR3 is built from 16 residues. Germline-derived CDR1 and CDR2 are SGHAT and FQNNGV. J lost 4 bases, V lost 4 bases, and 9 bases had no gene match. In nucleotides, the CDR3 is TGTGCCAGCAGCTCTTACTCCGGGACAGGGTCAGATACGCAGTATTTT. Protein product: CASSSYSGTGSDTQYF.

V and J are TRBV28 and TRBJ2-3, with TRBD2 matching over 15 bases. In germline, CDR1 is MDHEN, CDR2 SYDVKM. CDR3 length: 17 residues. V lost 5 bases to trimming and J lost 8 bases; unmatched junction nucleotides: 11. The CDR3 DNA is TGTGCCAGCAGTCGGACTAGCGGGAGGGCCAACACGGTTACGCAGTATTTT. It yields the protein CASSRTSGRANTVTQYF.

The V call is TRBV2, the J call TRBJ1-1, with a weak D call TRBD1 (5 bases). CDR3 length: 15 amino acids. V was clipped by 6 bases and J by 0 bases, with 14 bases between them. Germline CDR1 is SNHLY and CDR2 is FYNNEI. In DNA, the CDR3 is TGTGCCAGCAGCCCCCGGGACGGCATGAACACTGAAGCTTTCTTT. This translates into CASSPRDGMNTEAFF.

This chain joins TRBV27 and TRBJ1-1, with D unclear. V was cut by 2 bases and J by 5 bases, with 9 bases left in between. CDR3 size: 13 residues. CDR1 is MNHEY and CDR2 is SMNVEV in the germline V gene (reference sequence). CDR3 sequence (DNA): TGTGCCAGCAGTTTAGGTTCGGGAACTGAAGCTTTCTTT. Encoded protein: CASSLGSGTEAFF.

The V and J genes are TRBV29-1 and TRBJ2-7; the D is unclear. The CDR3 has 10 residues. V lost 6 bases and J 10 bases, leaving 13 bases between the germline ends. Germline CDR1 is SQVTM and CDR2 is ANQGSEA. CDR3 sequence reads: CSVLLGDQYF. The CDR3 DNA follows: TGCAGCGTCCTCTTGGGTGACCAGTACTTC.